The 8 T cell receptor beta chains listed next were all sequenced from one sample in a study of T cells in Graves' hyperthyroidism and ophthalmopathy. TCR beta CDR3 regions were amplified from RNA. Primed by the HTBI set, a first-round RT-PCR was run on the TCR CDR3. TCRdb processed the multiplex PCR reads anew with MiXCR; each CDR3 protein has one entry. The data contain around 300,000 distinct CDR3 sequences, less than 30% of them singletons. Sequencing was done on a sample of blood. These receptors originate from a man aged 35-49 years with Graves' hyperthyroidism that later progressed to Graves' ophthalmopathy.

This clonotype has ten or more counts. V gene TRBV19 combines with J gene TRBJ2-7; D gene ambiguous. Germline lookup yields CDR1 LNHDA and CDR2 SQIVND (reference sequence). The CDR3 extends over 16 amino acids. V was trimmed by 6 bases and J by 2 bases, leaving 20 bases between them. The CDR3 spells CASSHGRHGGAYEQYF. For the CDR3, the DNA is TGTGCCAGTAGCCATGGACGCCACGGTGGAGCCTACGAGCAGTACTTC.

This clonotype was seen only once. The CDR3 spells CASSRGGQTQYF. Written as DNA, the CDR3 is TGTGCCAGTAGCAGAGGGGGCCAGACCCAGTACTTC. The chain uses TRBV19 and TRBJ2-5; TRBD1 matches at 7 bases. Looked up from germline, CDR1 is LNHDA and CDR2 is SQIVND (reference sequence). After removal of 6 bases from V and 6 bases from J, the junction contained 4 bases not matched to a gene. This CDR3 comprises 12 residues.

Many counts were recorded for this clonotype. This chain joins TRBV11-1 and TRBJ2-7; tentatively, D is TRBD1 (6 bases). Germline CDR1 SGHAT, CDR2 FQDESV (reference sequence). Deletions cut 2 bases from V and 0 bases from J, with 14 bases between. This CDR3 has 16 amino acids. CDR3 sequence reads: CASSLPAGADSYEQYF. For the CDR3, the DNA is TGTGCCAGCAGCTTACCGGCAGGGGCCGACTCCTACGAGCAGTACTTC.

The sample holds many counts of this clonotype. The chain employs TRBV5-1 and TRBJ1-2; D unclear. The germline gives CDR1 SGHRS, CDR2 YFSETQ. The V end lost 3 bases, the J end lost 5 bases, and 8 bases lay between the germline ends. The CDR3 runs 12 residues. CDR3 region: CASSSTTYGYTF. DNA of the CDR3: TGCGCCAGCAGCTCGACAACATATGGCTACACCTTC.

This clonotype appeared many times. V usage is TRBV19 and J usage is TRBJ1-1; D is perhaps TRBD1 (5 bases). This CDR3 has 14 amino acids. V was shortened by 10 bases and J by 1 base, with 16 bases between the two germline ends. CDR1 LNHDA and CDR2 SQIVND come from the germline V gene (reference sequence). The CDR3 region is CATQTRGANTEAFF. CDR3 in DNA: TGTGCCACCCAGACGAGGGGAGCGAACACTGAAGCTTTCTTT.

This clonotype was observed many times. The genes are TRBV11-2 and TRBJ2-3, with 8 bases matching TRBD1. V dropped 0 bases and J dropped 4; count of bases not matched to a gene: 3. This CDR3 comprises 15 residues. Looked up from germline, CDR1 is SGHAT and CDR2 is FQNNGV. The chain's CDR3 is CASSLDPGGADTQYF. The CDR3 region has the DNA TGTGCCAGCAGCTTAGATCCAGGGGGCGCAGATACGCAGTATTTT.

This clonotype came up many times. The chain couples TRBV20-1 to TRBJ2-7; 7 bases map to TRBD2. Germline CDR1 DFQATT, CDR2 SNEGSKA (reference sequence). The length of the CDR3 is 13 residues. V lost 7 bases and J lost 4; bases outside the gene matches: 10. CDR3 bases: TGCAGTGTAGGGCTAGCGGTGGATTACGAGCAGTACTTC. Translated: CSVGLAVDYEQYF.

The chain carries TRBV29-1 and TRBJ1-5, with a possible D match to TRBD1 (5 bases). The CDR3 extends over 13 amino acids. Per germline, CDR1 SQVTM and CDR2 ANQGSEA. Between the trimmed V and J ends, which lost 4 bases and 9 bases, there was a span of 16 bases. The CDR3 loop reads CSVAADSSGPQHF. CDR3 nucleotide sequence: TGCAGCGTTGCCGCAGACAGTTCAGGGCCCCAGCATTTT.